This TCR beta chain was captured by sequencing in a study of early T cells in non-severe SARS-CoV-2 infection. TCRdb reanalysed the 5' RACE reads using MiXCR and keeps one entry per CDR3 protein. The data hold 80,000 to 95,000 distinct CDR3 sequences, with approximately 15% observed a single time. This material consisted of whole blood, taken at baseline. This TCR derives from an adult who was a healthcare worker with PCR-confirmed SARS-CoV-2 infection or an uninfected control (not recorded which).

CDR3 amino acids: CASSIGDRVFDYGYTF. DNA for the CDR3: TGTGCCAGCAGCATAGGGGACAGGGTGTTCGACTATGGCTACACCTTC. The gene calls are TRBV9 and TRBJ1-2, with 9 bases identical to TRBD1. The CDR3 sequence is 16 residues long. Per germline, CDR1 SGDLS and CDR2 YYNGEE. The V segment lost 4 bases and the J segment 3 bases; nucleotides outside the gene matches: 10.